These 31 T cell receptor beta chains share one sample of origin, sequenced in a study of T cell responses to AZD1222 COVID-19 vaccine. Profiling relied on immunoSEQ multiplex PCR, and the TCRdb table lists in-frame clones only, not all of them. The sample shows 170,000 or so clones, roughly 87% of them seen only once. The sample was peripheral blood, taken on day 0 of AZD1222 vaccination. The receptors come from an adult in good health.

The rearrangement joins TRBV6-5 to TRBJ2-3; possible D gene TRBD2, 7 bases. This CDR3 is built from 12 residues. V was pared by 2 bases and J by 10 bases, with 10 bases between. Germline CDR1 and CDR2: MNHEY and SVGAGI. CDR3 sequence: CASSYTGGAQYF. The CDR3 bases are TGTGCCAGCAGTTACACGGGGGGCGCGCAGTATTTT.

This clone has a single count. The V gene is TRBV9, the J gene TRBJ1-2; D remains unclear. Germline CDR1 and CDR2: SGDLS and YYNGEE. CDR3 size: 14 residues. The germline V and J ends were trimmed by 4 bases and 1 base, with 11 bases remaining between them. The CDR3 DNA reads TGTGCCAGCAGCCCCTTGGCTGTTAACTATGGCTACACCTTC. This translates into CASSPLAVNYGYTF.

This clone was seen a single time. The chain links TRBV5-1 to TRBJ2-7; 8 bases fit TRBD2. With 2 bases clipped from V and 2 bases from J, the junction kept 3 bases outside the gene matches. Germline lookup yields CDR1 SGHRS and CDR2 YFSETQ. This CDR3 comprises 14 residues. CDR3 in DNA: TGCGCCAGCAGCTTCAGCGGGAGCGCCTACGAGCAGTACTTC. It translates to CASSFSGSAYEQYF.

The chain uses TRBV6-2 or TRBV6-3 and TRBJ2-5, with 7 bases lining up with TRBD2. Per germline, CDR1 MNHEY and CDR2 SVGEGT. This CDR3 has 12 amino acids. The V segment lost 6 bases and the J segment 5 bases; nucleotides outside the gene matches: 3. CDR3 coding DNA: TGTGCCAGCAGCGTCGGGGGGGAGACCCAGTACTTC. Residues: CASSVGGETQYF.

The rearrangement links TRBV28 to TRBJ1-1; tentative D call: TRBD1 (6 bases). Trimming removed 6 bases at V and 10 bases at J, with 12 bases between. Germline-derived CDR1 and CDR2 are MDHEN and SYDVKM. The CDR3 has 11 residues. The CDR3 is CASSRRQAAFF. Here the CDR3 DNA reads TGTGCCAGCAGCCGACGACAGGCAGCTTTCTTT. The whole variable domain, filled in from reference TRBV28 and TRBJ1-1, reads DVKVTQSSRYLVKRTGEKVFLECVQDMDHENMFWYRQDPGLGLRLIYFSYDVKMKEKGDIPEGYSVSREKKERFSLILESASTNQTSMYLCASSRRQAAFFGQGTRLTVV.

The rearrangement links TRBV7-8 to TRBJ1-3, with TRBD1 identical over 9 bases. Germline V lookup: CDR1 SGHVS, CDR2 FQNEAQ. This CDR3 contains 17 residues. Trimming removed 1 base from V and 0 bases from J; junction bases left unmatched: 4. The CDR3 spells CASSLGGQGASGNTIYF. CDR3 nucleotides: TGTGCCAGCAGCTTAGGGGGACAGGGAGCCTCTGGAAACACCATATATTTT.

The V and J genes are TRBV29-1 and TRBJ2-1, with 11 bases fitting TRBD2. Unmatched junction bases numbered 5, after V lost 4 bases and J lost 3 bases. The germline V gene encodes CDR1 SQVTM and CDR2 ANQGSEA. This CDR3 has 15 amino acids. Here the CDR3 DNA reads TGCAGCGTTGTAGTAGCGGGAGGGATCTACAATGAGCAGTTCTTC. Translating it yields CSVVVAGGIYNEQFF.

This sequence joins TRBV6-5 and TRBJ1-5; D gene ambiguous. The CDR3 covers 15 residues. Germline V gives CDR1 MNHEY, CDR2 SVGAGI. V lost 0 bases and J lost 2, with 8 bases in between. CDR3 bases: TGTGCCAGCAGTTACTCGGGGAATGGCAATCAGCCCCAGCATTTT. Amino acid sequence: CASSYSGNGNQPQHF.

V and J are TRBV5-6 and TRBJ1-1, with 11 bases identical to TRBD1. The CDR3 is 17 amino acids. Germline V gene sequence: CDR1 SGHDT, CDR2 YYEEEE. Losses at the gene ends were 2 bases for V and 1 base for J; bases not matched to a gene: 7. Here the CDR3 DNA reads TGTGCCAGCAGCTTAGGACAGGGGGCAATACGGAACACTGAAGCTTTCTTT. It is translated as CASSLGQGAIRNTEAFF.

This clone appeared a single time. CDR3 in DNA: TGTGCCAGCAAAGGACTAGCGGGAGAGGGCACCGGGGAGCTGTTTTTT. Translated, it gives CASKGLAGEGTGELFF. The chain recombines TRBV2 with TRBJ2-2, with 13 bases fitting TRBD2. The length of the CDR3 is 16 residues. J gave up 4 bases and V 7 bases, and 6 bases lay outside the gene matches. Germline V lookup: CDR1 SNHLY, CDR2 FYNNEI. The variable domain in full, with the rest retrieved from reference TRBV2 and TRBJ2-2, is EPEVTQTPSHQVTQMGQEVILRCVPISNHLYFYWYRQILGQKVEFLVSFYNNEISEKSEIFDDQFSVERPDGSNFTLKIRSTKLEDSAMYFCASKGLAGEGTGELFFGEGSRLTVL.

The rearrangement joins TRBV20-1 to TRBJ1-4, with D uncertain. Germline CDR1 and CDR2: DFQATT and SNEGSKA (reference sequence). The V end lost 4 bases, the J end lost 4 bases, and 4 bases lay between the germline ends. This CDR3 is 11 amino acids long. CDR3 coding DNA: TGCAGTGCTACCCTTAATGAAAAACTGTTTTTT. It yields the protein CSATLNEKLFF.

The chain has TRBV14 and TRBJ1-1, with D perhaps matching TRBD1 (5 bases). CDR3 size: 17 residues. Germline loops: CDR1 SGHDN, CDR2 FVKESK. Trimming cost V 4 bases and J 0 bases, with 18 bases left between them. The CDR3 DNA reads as TGTGCCAGCAGCCCCTTAGGCGACAGCTTCTTGAACACTGAAGCTTTCTTT. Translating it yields CASSPLGDSFLNTEAFF.

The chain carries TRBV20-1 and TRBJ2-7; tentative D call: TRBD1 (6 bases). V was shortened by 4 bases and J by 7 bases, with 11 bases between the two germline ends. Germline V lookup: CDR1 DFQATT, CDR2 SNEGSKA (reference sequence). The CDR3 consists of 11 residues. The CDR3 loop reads CSAIRGGEQYF. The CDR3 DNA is TGCAGTGCTATCAGGGGCGGGGAGCAGTACTTC.

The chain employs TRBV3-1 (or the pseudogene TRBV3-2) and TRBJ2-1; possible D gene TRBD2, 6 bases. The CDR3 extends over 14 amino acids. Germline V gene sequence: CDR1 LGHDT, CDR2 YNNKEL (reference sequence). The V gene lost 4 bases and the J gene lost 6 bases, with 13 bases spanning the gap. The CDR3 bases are TGTGCCAGCAGCCGGAGTGGGGGAGGCAATGAGCAGTTCTTC. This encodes CASSRSGGGNEQFF.

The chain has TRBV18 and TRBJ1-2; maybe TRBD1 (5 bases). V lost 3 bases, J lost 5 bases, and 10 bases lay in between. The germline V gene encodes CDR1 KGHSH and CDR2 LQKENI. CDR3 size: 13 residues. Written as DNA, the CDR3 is TGTGCCAGCTCACCCCGGGGCAGTTATGGCTACACCTTC. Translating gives CASSPRGSYGYTF.

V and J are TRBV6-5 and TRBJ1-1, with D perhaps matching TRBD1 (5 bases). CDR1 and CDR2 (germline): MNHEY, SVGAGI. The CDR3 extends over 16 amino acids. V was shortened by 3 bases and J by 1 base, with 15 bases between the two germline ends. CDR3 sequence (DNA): TGTGCCAGCAGTTATAGAGGGGTGAGGCCGAACACTGAAGCTTTCTTT. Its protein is CASSYRGVRPNTEAFF.

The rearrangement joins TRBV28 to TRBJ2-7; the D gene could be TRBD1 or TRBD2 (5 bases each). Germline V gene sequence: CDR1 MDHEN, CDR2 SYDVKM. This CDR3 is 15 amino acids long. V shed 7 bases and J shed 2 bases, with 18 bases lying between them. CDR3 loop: CASIFSGTVPYEQYF. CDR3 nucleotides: TGTGCCAGCATCTTCTCCGGGACGGTCCCCTACGAGCAGTACTTC.

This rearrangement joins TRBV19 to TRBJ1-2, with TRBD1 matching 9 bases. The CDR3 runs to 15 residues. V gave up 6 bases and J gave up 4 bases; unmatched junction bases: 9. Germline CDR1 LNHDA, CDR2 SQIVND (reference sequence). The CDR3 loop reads CASRIGTGLSYGYTF. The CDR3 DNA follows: TGTGCCAGTAGGATTGGGACAGGGCTATCCTATGGCTACACCTTC.

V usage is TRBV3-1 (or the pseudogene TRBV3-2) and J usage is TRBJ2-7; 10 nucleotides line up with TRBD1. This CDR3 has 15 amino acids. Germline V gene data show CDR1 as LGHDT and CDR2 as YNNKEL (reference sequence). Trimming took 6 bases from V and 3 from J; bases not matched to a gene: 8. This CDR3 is CASRGGTGEIYEQYF. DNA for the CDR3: TGTGCCAGCAGAGGGGGGACAGGGGAGATCTACGAGCAGTACTTC.

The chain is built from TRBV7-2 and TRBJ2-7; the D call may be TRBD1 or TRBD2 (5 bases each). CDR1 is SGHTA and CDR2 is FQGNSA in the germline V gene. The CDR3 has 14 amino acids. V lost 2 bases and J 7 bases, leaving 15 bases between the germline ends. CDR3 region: CASSLFRGPWEQYF. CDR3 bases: TGTGCCAGCAGCTTATTCCGGGGCCCTTGGGAGCAGTACTTC. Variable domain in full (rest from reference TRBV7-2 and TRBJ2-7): GAGVSQSPSNKVTEKGKDVELRCDPISGHTALYWYRQSLGQGLEFLIYFQGNSAPDKSGLPSDRFSAERTGGSVSTLTIQRTQQEDSAVYLCASSLFRGPWEQYFGPGTRLTVT.

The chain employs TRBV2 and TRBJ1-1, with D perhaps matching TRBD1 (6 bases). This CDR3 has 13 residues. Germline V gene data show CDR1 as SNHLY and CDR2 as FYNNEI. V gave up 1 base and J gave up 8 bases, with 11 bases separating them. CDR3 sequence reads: CASSEGWQGEAFF. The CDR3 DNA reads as TGTGCCAGCAGTGAAGGGTGGCAGGGGGAAGCTTTCTTT.

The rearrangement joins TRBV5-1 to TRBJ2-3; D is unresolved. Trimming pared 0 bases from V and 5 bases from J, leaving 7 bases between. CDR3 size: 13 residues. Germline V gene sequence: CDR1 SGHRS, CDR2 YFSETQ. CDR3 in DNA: TGCGCCAGCAGCTTGGAACGAGGAGATACGCAGTATTTT. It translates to CASSLERGDTQYF.

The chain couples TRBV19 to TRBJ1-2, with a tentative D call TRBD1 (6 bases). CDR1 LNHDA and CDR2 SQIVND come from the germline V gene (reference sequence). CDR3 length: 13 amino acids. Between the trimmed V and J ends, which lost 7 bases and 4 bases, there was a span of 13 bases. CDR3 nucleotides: TGTGCCAGTAATAATGGACAGTCCTATGGCTACACCTTC. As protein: CASNNGQSYGYTF.

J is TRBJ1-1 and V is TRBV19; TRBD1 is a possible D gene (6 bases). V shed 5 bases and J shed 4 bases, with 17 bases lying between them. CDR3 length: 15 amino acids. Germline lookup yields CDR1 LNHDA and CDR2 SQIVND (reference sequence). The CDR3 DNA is TGTGCCAGTAGTTCACAGGGAGGGGGTGTCACTGAAGCTTTCTTT. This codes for CASSSQGGGVTEAFF. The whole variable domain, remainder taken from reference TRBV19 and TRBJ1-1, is DGGITQSPKYLFRKEGQNVTLSCEQNLNHDAMYWYRQDPGQGLRLIYYSQIVNDFQKGDIAEGYSVSREKKESFPLTVTSAQKNPTAFYLCASSSQGGGVTEAFFGQGTRLTVV.

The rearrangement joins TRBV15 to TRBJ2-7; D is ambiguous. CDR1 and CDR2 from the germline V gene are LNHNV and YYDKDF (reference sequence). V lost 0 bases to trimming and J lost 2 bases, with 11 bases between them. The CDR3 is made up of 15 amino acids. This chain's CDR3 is CATSRDYVATYEQYF. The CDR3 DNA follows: TGTGCCACCAGCAGAGATTATGTGGCGACCTACGAGCAGTACTTC. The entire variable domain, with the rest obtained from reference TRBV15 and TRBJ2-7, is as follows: DAMVIQNPRYQVTQFGKPVTLSCSQTLNHNVMYWYQQKSSQAPKLLFHYYDKDFNNEADTPDNFQSRRPNTSFCFLDIRSPGLGDTAMYLCATSRDYVATYEQYFGPGTRLTVT.

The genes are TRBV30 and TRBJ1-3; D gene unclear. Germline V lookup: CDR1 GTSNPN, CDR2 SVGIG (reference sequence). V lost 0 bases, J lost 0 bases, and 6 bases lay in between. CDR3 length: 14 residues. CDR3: CAWSVLSSGNTIYF. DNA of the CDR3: TGTGCCTGGAGTGTACTGAGCTCTGGAAACACCATATATTTT.

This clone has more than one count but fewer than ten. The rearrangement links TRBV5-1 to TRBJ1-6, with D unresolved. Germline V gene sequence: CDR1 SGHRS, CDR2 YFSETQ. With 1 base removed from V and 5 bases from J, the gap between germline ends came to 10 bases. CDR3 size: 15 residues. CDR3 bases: TGCGCCAGCAGCTTGACCGGGGTAAATAATTCACCCCTCCACTTT. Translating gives CASSLTGVNNSPLHF. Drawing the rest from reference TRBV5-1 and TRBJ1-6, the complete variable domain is KAGVTQTPRYLIKTRGQQVTLSCSPISGHRSVSWYQQTPGQGLQFLFEYFSETQRNKGNFPGRFSGRQFSNSRSEMNVSTLELGDSALYLCASSLTGVNNSPLHFGNGTRLTVT.

The DNA for the CDR3 is TGCGCCAGCAGCTTGGAGGGACTAGCGGGAGAGGCAGATACGCAGTATTTT. Translation: CASSLEGLAGEADTQYF. The rearrangement joins TRBV5-1 to TRBJ2-3, with 14 bases that match TRBD2. The CDR3 consists of 17 residues. V was pared by 0 bases and J by 4 bases, with 4 bases of the junction left unmatched. CDR1 is SGHRS, CDR2 YFSETQ, per germline. Full variable domain (outside the CDR3, taken from reference TRBV5-1 and TRBJ2-3): KAGVTQTPRYLIKTRGQQVTLSCSPISGHRSVSWYQQTPGQGLQFLFEYFSETQRNKGNFPGRFSGRQFSNSRSEMNVSTLELGDSALYLCASSLEGLAGEADTQYFGPGTRLTVL.

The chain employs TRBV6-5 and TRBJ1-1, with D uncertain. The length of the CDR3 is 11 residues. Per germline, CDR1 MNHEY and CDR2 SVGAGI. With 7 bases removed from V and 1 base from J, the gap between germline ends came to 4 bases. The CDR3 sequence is CASKRNTEAFF. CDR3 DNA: TGTGCCAGCAAAAGGAACACTGAAGCTTTCTTT.

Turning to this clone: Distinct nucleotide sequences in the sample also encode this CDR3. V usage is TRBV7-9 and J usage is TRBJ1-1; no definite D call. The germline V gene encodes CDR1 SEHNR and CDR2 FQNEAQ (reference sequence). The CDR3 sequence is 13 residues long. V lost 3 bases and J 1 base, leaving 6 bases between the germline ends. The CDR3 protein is CASSLGANTEAFF. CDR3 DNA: TGTGCCAGCAGCTTGGGAGCGAACACTGAAGCTTTCTTT.

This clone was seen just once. Written as DNA, the CDR3 is TGTGCCAGCAGCTTAGGGCGGATAACAGATACGCAGTATTTT. It specifies CASSLGRITDTQYF. This chain uses TRBV7-2 with TRBJ2-3; no reliable D call. The length of the CDR3 is 14 residues. Deletions cut 1 base from V and 3 bases from J, with 8 bases between. CDR1 is SGHTA and CDR2 is FQGNSA in the germline V gene.